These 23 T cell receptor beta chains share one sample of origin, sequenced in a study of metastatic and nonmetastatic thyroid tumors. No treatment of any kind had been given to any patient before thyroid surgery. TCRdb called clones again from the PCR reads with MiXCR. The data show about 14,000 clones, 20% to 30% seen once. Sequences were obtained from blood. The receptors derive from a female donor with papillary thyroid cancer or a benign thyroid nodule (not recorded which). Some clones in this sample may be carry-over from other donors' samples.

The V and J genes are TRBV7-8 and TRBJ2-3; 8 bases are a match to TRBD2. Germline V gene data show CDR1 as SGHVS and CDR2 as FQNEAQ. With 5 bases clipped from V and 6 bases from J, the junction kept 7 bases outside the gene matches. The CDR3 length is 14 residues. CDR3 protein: CASSPGTSRDTQYF. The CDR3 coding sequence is TGTGCCAGCAGCCCGGGGACTAGTCGCGATACGCAGTATTTT.

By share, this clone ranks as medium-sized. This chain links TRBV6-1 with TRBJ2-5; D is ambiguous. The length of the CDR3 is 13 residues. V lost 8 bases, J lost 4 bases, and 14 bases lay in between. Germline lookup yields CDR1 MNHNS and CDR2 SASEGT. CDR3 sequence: CASSFRIRETQYF. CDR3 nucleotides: TGTGCCAGCTCCTTCCGCATTAGAGAGACCCAGTACTTC.

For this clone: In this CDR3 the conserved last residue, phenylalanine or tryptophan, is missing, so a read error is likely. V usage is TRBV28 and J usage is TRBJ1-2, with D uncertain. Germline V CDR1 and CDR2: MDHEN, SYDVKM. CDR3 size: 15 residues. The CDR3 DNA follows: TGTGTCAGTGTACACCTTGGACCATTAGTCTATGGCTACACCATC. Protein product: CVSVHLGPLVYGYTI.

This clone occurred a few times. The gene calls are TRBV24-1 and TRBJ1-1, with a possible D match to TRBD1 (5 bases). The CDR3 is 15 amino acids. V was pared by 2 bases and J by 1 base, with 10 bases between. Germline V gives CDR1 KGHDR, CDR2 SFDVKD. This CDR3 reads CATSDSRARNTEAFF. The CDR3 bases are TGTGCCACCAGTGATTCCAGGGCAAGGAACACTGAAGCTTTCTTT.

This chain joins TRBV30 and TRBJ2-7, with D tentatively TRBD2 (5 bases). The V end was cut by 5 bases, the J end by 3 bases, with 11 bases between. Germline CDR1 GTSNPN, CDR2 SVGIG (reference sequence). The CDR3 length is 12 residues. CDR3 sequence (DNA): TGTGCCTGGGCCGGGAACAACTACGAGCAGTACTTC. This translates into CAWAGNNYEQYF.

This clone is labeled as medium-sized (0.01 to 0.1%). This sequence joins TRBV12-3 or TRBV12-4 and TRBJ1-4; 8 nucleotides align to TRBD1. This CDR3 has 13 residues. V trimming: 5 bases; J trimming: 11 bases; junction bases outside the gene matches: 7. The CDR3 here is CASSTTGEGKLFF. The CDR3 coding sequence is TGTGCCAGCAGTACGACAGGGGAGGGGAAACTGTTTTTT.

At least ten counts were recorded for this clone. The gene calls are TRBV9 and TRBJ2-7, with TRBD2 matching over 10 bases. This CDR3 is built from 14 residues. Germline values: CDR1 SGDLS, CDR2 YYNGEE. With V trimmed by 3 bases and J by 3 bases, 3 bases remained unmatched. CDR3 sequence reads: CASSARLAGYEQYF. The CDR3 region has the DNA TGTGCCAGCAGCGCCCGACTAGCGGGCTACGAGCAGTACTTC.

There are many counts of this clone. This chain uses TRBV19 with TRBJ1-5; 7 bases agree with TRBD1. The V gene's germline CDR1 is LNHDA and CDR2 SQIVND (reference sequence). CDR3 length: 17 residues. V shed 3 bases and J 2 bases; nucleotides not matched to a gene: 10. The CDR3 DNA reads TGTGCCAGTAGTATTCTCGGAGGGGGCAGAGGCAATCAGCCCCAGCATTTT. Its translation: CASSILGGGRGNQPQHF.

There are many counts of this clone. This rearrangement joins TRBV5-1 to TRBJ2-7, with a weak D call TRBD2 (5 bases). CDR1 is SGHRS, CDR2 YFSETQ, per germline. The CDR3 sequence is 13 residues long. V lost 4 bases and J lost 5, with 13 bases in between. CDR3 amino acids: CASSVSGFNEQYF. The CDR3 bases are TGCGCCAGCAGCGTTTCGGGGTTCAACGAGCAGTACTTC. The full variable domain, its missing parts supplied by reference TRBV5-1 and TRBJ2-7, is KAGVTQTPRYLIKTRGQQVTLSCSPISGHRSVSWYQQTPGQGLQFLFEYFSETQRNKGNFPGRFSGRQFSNSRSEMNVSTLELGDSALYLCASSVSGFNEQYFGPGTRLTVT.

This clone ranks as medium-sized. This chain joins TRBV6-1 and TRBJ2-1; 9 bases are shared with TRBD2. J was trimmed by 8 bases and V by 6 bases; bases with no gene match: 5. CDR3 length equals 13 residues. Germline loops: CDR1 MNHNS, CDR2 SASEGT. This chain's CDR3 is CASRREGRDEQFF. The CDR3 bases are TGTGCCAGCAGGCGGGAGGGCCGGGATGAGCAGTTCTTC.

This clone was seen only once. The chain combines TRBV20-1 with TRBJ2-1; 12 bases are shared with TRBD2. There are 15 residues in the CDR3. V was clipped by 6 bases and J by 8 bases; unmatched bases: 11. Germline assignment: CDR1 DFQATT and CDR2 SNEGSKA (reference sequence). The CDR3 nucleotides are TGCAGTGCGCGGATCAGGTCTAGCGGGAGGGATGAGCAGTTCTTC. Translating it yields CSARIRSSGRDEQFF.

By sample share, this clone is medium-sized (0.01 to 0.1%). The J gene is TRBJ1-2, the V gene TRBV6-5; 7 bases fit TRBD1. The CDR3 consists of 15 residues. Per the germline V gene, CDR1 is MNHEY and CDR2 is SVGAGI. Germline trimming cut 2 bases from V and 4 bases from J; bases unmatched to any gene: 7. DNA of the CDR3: TGTGCCAGCAGTTACCAAGACAGGGCCCTCTATGGCTACACCTTC. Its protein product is CASSYQDRALYGYTF.

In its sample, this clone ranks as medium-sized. The CDR3 spells CASSLSGKITSNYGYTF. CDR3 DNA sequence: TGTGCCAGCAGTTTATCGGGGAAGATTACGTCCAACTATGGCTACACCTTC. The chain couples TRBV28 to TRBJ1-2, with D uncertain. The CDR3 length is 17 residues. Per the germline V gene, CDR1 is MDHEN and CDR2 is SYDVKM. Trimming left V 1 base short and J 2 bases short, with 17 bases between.

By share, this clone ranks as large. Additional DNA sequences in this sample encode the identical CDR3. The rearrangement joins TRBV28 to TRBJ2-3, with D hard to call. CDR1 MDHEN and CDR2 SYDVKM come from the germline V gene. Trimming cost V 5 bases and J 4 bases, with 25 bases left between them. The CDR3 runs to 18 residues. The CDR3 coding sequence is TGTGCCAGCAGTATCATTACAAGGGCAGACACCACGGCAGATACGCAGTATTTT. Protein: CASSIITRADTTADTQYF.

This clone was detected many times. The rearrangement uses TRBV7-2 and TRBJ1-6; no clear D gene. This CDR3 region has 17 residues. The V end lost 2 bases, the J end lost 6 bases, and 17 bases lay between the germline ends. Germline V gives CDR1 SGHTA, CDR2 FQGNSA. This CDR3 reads CASSLRLREGGNSPLHF. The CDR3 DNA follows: TGTGCCAGCAGCTTAAGGCTGAGGGAGGGCGGTAATTCACCCCTCCACTTT.

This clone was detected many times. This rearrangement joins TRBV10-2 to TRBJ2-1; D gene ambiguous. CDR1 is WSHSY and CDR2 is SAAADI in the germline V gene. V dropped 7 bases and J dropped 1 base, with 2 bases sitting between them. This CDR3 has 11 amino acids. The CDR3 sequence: CASKSYNEQFF. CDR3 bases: TGCGCCAGCAAGTCCTACAATGAGCAGTTCTTC.

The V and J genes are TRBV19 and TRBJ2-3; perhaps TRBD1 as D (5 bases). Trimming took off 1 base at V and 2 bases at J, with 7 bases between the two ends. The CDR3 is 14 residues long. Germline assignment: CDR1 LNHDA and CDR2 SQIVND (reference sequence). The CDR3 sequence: CASSIVTVTDTQYF. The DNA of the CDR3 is TGTGCCAGTAGTATAGTGACAGTCACAGATACGCAGTATTTT.

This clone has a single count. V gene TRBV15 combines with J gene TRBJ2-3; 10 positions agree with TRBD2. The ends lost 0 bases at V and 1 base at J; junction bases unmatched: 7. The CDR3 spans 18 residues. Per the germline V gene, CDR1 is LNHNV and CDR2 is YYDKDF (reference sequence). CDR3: CATSRDMLAGAGTDTQYF. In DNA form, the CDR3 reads TGTGCCACCAGCAGAGATATGCTAGCGGGGGCGGGCACAGATACGCAGTATTTT.

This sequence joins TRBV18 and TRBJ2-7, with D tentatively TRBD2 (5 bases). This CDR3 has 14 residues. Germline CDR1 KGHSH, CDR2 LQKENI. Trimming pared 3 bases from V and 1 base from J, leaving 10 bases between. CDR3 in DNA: TGTGCCAGCTCACCCCACGGAGGATCCTACGAGCAGTACTTC. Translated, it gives CASSPHGGSYEQYF.

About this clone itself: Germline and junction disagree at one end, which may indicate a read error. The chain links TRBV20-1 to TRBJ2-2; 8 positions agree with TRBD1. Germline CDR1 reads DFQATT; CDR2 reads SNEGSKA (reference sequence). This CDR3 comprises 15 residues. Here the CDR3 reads CSASSNRGNTGELVF. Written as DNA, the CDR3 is TGCAGTGCATCAAGCAACAGGGGGAACACCGGGGAGCTGGTTTTT.

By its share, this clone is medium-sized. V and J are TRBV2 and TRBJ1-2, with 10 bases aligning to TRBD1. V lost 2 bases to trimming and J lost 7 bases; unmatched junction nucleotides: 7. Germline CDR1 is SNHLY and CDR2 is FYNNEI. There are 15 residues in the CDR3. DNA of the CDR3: TGTGCCAGCAGTGAATGGTCCAGGGACAGGGGTGGCTACACCTTC. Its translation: CASSEWSRDRGGYTF.

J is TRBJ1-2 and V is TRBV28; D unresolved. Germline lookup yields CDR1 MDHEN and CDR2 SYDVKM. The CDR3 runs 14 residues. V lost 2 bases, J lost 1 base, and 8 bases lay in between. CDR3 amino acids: CASSLVLLNYGYTF. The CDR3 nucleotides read TGTGCCAGCAGTTTAGTTCTCCTTAACTATGGCTACACCTTC.

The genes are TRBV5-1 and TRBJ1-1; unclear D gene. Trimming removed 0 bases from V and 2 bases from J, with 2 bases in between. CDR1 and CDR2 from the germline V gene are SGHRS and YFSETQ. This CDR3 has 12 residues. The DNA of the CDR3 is TGCGCCAGCAGCTTGGCAAACACTGAAGCTTTCTTT. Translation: CASSLANTEAFF.